The clone carrying this T cell receptor beta chain was seen more than once but under ten times. Its antigen is unidentified. Germline V gene data show CDR1 as MGHRA and CDR2 as YSYEKL. The CDR3 has 15 residues. V lost 3 bases and J lost 3, with 12 bases in between. The entry originates in a study of lymphopenia after photon versus proton radiotherapy. Whole-study findings and limits: Under photons, naive T cells and diversity fell while effector/memory populations rose.

Some clones are missing from TCRdb's copy, which holds only in-frame ones; the method was immunoSEQ multiplex PCR. This sample has 15,000 or so clones; about four fifths occur once, and the top ten carry 27%. The V and J genes are TRBV4-1 and TRBJ1-5; D is perhaps TRBD1 (6 bases). The TCR comes from a man aged 45-65 years with gastric cancer. The sequences come from peripheral blood, collected from a patient treated with photon-based radiotherapy. CDR3 residues: CASSHEGVLNQPQHF. In DNA form, the CDR3 reads TGCGCCAGCAGCCACGAGGGGGTTCTCAATCAGCCCCAGCATTTT.